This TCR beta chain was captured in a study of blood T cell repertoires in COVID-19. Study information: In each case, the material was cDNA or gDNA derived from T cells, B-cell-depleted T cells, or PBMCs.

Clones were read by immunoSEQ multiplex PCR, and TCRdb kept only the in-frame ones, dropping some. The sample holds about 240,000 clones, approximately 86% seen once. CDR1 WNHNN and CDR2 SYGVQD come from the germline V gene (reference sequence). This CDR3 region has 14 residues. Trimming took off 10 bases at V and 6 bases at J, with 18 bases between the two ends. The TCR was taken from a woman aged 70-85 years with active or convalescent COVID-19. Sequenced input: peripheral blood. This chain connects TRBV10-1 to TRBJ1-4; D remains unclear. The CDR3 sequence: CATNPEGKDEKLFF. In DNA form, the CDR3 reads TGCGCCACCAACCCCGAGGGAAAGGATGAAAAACTGTTTTTT.